This T cell receptor (beta chain) was sequenced in a study of early T cells in non-severe SARS-CoV-2 infection. Germline CDR1 SGHTA, CDR2 FQGTGA. This CDR3 contains 15 residues. With V trimmed by 4 bases and J by 6 bases, 8 bases remained unmatched. Researchers attached unique molecular identifiers to individual cDNA molecules. TCRdb passed the 5' RACE reads through MiXCR, listing each CDR3 protein once. The sample yields 55,000 to 70,000 distinct CDR3 sequences, about 4.6% seen once. V is TRBV7-3 and J is TRBJ1-1, with 10 bases lining up with TRBD1. Material: whole blood, obtained at baseline. This TCR was recovered from an adult who was a healthcare worker with PCR-confirmed SARS-CoV-2 infection or an uninfected control (not recorded which). The donor label of this sample is uncertain. The CDR3 DNA reads TGTGCCAGCAGCTCGACAGGGGGCTTGGCTGCTGAAGCTTTCTTT. Its translation: CASSSTGGLAAEAFF.